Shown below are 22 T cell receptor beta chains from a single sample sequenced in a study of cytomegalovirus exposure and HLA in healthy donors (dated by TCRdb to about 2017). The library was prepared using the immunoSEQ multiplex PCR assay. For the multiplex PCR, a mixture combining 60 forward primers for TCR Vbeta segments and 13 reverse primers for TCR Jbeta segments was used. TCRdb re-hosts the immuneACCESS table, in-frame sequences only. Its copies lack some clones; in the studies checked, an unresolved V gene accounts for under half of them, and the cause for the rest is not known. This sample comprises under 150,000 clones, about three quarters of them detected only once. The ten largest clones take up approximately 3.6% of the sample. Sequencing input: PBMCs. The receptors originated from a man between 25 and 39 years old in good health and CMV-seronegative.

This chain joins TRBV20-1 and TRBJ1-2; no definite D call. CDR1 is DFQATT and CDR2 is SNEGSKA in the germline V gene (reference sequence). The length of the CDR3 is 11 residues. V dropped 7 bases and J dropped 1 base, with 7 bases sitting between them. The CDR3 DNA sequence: TGCAGTGTTCGTATTAACTATGGCTACACCTTC. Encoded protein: CSVRINYGYTF.

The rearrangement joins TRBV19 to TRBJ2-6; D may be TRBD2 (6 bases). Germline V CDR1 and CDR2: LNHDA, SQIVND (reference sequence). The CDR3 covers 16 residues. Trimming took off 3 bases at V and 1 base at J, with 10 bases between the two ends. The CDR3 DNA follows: TGTGCCAGTAGTATGGGAGGTCGATCTGGGGCCAACGTCCTGACTTTC. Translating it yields CASSMGGRSGANVLTF.

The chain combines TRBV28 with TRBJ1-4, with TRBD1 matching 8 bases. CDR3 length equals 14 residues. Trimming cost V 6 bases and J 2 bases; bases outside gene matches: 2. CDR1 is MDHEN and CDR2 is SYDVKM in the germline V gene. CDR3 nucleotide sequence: TGTGCCAGCAGAGGACAGGGCACTAATGAAAAACTGTTTTTT. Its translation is CASRGQGTNEKLFF.

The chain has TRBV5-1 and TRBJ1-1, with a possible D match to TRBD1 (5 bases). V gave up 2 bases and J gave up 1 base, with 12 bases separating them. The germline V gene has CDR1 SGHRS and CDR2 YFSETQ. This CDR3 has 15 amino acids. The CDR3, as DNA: TGCGCCAGCAGCTTATCTCAGGGTGGGAACACTGAAGCTTTCTTT. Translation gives CASSLSQGGNTEAFF.

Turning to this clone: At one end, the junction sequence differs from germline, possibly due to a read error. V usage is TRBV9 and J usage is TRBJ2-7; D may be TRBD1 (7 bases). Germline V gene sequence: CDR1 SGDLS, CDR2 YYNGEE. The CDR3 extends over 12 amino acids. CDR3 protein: CASSRPQGGLVF. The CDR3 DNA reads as TGTGCCAGCAGTAGACCTCAGGGGGGCTTGGTCTTC.

The CDR3 DNA follows: TGTGCCAGTAGCTGGACAGTCTCCTACGAGCAGTACTTC. It specifies CASSWTVSYEQYF. This sequence joins TRBV19 and TRBJ2-7, with D maybe TRBD1 (6 bases). Trimming shortened V by 6 bases and J by 0 bases, and 9 bases separated the two germline ends. Germline loops: CDR1 LNHDA, CDR2 SQIVND (reference sequence). The CDR3 totals 13 residues.

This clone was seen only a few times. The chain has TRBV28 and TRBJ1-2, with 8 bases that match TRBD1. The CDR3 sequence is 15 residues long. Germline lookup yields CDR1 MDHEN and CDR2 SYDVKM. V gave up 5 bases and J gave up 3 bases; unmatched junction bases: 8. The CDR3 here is CASSPPQGEDYGYTF. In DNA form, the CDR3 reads TGTGCCAGCAGTCCCCCACAGGGGGAAGACTATGGCTACACCTTC.

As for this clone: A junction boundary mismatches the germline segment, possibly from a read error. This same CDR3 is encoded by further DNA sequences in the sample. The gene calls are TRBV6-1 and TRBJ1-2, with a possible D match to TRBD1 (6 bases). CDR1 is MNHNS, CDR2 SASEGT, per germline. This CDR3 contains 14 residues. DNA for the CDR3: TGCGCCAGCAGTGACCTAGCACAGGGTTATGGCTACACCTTC. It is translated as CASSDLAQGYGYTF.

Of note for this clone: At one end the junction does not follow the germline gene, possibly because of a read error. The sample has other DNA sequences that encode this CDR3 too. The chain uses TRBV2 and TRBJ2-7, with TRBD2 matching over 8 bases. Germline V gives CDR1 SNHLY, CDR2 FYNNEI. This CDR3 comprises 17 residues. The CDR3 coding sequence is TGCGCCAGCTCGGGAGGGAGGGTAAAAGAGGCCTACTACGAGCAGTACTTC. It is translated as CASSGGRVKEAYYEQYF.

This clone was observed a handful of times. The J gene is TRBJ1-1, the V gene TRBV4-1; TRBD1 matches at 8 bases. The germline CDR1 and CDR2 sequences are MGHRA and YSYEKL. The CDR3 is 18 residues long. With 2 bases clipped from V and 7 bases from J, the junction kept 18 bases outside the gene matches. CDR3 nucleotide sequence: TGCGCCAGCAGCCAAATACAACCTCCGGACAGGGCGGGCATTGAAGCTTTCTTT. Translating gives CASSQIQPPDRAGIEAFF.

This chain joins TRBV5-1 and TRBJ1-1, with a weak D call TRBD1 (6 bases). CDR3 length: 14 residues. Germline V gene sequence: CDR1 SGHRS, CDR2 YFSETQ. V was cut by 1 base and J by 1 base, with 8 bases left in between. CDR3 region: CASSLLDRNTEAFF. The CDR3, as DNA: TGCGCCAGCAGCTTGTTGGACAGGAACACTGAAGCTTTCTTT.

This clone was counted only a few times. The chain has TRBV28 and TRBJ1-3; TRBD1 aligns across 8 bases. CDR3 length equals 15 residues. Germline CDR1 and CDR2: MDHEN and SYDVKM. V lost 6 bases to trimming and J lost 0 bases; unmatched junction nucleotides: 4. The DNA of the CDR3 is TGTGCCAGCAGAACAGGGGGGTCCTCTGGAAACACCATATATTTT. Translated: CASRTGGSSGNTIYF.

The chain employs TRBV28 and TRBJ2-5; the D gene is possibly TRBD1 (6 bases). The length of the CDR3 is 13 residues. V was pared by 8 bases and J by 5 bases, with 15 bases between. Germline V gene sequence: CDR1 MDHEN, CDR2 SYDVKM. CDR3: CASGHRVTETQYF. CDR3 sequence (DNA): TGTGCCAGCGGGCACAGGGTAACGGAGACCCAGTACTTC.

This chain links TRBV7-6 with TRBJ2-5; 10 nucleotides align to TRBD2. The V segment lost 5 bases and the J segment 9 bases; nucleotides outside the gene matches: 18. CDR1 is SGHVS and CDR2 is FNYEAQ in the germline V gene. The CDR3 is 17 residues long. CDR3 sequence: CASSLIAGGSSPGAQYF. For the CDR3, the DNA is TGTGCCAGCAGCCTCATAGCGGGGGGATCCTCCCCCGGGGCCCAGTACTTC.

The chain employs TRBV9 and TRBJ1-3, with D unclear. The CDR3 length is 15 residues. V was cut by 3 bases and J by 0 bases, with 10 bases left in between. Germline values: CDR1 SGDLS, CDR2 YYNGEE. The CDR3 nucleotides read TGTGCCAGCAGCGCCTCGATCGGCTCTGGAAACACCATATATTTT. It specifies CASSASIGSGNTIYF.

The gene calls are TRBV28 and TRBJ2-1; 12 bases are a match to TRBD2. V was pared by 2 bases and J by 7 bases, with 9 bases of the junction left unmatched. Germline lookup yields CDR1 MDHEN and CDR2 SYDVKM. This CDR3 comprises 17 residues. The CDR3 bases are TGTGCCAGCAGTTTACCCCGACTAGCGGGAGTTCGGAATGAGCAGTTCTTC. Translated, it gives CASSLPRLAGVRNEQFF.

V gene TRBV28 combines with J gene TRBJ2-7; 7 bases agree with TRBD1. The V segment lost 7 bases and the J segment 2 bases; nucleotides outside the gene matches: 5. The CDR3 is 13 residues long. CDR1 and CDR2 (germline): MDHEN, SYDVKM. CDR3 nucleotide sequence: TGTGCCAGCATGTGGGGACAGACCTACGAGCAGTACTTC. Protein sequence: CASMWGQTYEQYF.

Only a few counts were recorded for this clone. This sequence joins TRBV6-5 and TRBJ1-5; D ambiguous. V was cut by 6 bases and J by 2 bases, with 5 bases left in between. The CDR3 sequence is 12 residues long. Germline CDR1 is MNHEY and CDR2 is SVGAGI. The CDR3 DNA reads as TGTGCCAGCAGCGAGGGCAATCAGCCCCAGCATTTT. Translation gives CASSEGNQPQHF.

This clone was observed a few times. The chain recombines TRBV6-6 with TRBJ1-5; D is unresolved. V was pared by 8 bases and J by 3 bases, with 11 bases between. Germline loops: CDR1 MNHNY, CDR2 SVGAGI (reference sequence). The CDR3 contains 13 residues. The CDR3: CASVREHNQPQHF. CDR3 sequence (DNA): TGTGCCAGCGTCCGGGAACACAATCAGCCCCAGCATTTT.

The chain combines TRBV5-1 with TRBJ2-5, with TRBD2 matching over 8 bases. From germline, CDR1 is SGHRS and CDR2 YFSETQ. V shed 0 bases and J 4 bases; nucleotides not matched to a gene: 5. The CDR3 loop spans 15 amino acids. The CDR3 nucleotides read TGCGCCAGCAGCTTGGGTCTAGCGGGTATAGAGACCCAGTACTTC. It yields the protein CASSLGLAGIETQYF.

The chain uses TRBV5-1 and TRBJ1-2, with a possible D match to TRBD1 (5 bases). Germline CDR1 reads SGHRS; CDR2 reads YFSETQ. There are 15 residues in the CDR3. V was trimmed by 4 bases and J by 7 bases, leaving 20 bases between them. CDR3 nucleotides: TGCGCCAGCAGCCCTGACCTGACAAGGGGTTCTGGCTACACCTTC. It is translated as CASSPDLTRGSGYTF.

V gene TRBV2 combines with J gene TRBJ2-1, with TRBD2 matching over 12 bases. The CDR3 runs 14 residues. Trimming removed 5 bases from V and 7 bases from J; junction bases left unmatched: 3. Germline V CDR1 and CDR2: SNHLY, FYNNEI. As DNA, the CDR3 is TGTGCCAGCAGTCTAGCGGGAGGGCTTAATGAGCAGTTCTTC. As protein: CASSLAGGLNEQFF.